The 12 T cell receptor beta chains presented below share a single source sample, sequenced in a study of cytomegalovirus exposure and HLA in healthy donors. The PCR employed 60 Vbeta primers together with 13 Jbeta primers. Profiled with immunoSEQ multiplex PCR; TCRdb holds only in-frame clones, not every one. Of about 140,000 clones in the sample, 88% are singletons; the top ten hold roughly 0.5%. Sequencing was done on a sample of PBMCs. The receptors derive from a middle-aged woman in good health and CMV-seronegative.

The rearrangement links TRBV5-1 to TRBJ2-3; D possibly corresponds to TRBD2 (6 bases). CDR3 length equals 17 residues. CDR1 and CDR2 from the germline V gene are SGHRS and YFSETQ. Trimming removed 0 bases from V and 4 bases from J, with 18 bases in between. The CDR3 loop is CASSLAFYSGVSDTQYF. The CDR3 DNA is TGCGCCAGCAGCTTGGCCTTTTACTCGGGAGTCTCAGATACGCAGTATTTT.

V gene TRBV5-5 combines with J gene TRBJ2-3, with 10 nucleotides matching TRBD2. The CDR3 contains 16 residues. The J segment lost 1 base and the V segment lost 0 bases, leaving 2 bases of the junction unmatched. From germline, CDR1 is SGHKS and CDR2 YYEKEE (reference sequence). The CDR3 DNA is TGTGCCAGCAGCTTGGCCGGGACTAGCGGCACAGATACGCAGTATTTT. Translated, it gives CASSLAGTSGTDTQYF.

J is TRBJ1-5 and V is TRBV13, with D possibly matching TRBD1 (6 bases). The V gene lost 5 bases and the J gene lost 5 bases, with 10 bases spanning the gap. This CDR3 has 13 amino acids. Germline CDR1 PRHDT, CDR2 FYEKMQ (reference sequence). For the CDR3, the DNA is TGTGCCAGCAGCAGGGGGAGGGATCAGCCCCAGCATTTT. The encoded protein is CASSRGRDQPQHF.

The CDR3 DNA follows: TGCGCCAGCAGCCACTCTCCCCCGAGCACTGAAGCTTTCTTT. Translating it yields CASSHSPPSTEAFF. The V call is TRBV5-1, the J call TRBJ1-1; D unclear. Germline assignment: CDR1 SGHRS and CDR2 YFSETQ. V lost 4 bases and J 4 bases, leaving 14 bases between the germline ends. The CDR3 has 14 residues.

This chain joins TRBV7-8 and TRBJ1-3; D gene uncertain. This CDR3 region has 13 residues. The germline V gene has CDR1 SGHVS and CDR2 FQNEAQ. Trimming shortened V by 6 bases and J by 4 bases, and 10 bases separated the two germline ends. For the CDR3, the DNA is TGTGCCAGCAGTTCAAATAGCGGAAACACCATATATTTT. It codes for CASSSNSGNTIYF.

The table lists this clone with a count of one. The chain couples TRBV5-6 to TRBJ2-7; D not certain. The V gene lost 4 bases and the J gene lost 2 bases, with 16 bases spanning the gap. CDR3 size: 15 residues. Germline CDR1 SGHDT, CDR2 YYEEEE. The CDR3 bases are TGTGCCAGCAGCCCTCTTACACCAAAACCCTACGAGCAGTACTTC. This translates into CASSPLTPKPYEQYF.

The chain recombines TRBV5-1 with TRBJ2-5; a possible D gene is TRBD1 (5 bases). Deletions cut 4 bases from V and 3 bases from J, with 13 bases between. The germline V gene has CDR1 SGHRS and CDR2 YFSETQ. CDR3 length: 14 residues. Here the CDR3 reads CASSAAGAEETQYF. CDR3 sequence (DNA): TGCGCCAGCAGCGCAGCTGGGGCCGAAGAGACCCAGTACTTC.

The V call is TRBV5-4, the J call TRBJ1-5, with 7 nucleotides matching TRBD1. Germline V gene sequence: CDR1 SGHNT, CDR2 YYREEE (reference sequence). The trim removed 4 bases at V and 7 bases at J, leaving 5 bases unmatched. The CDR3 spans 13 residues. CDR3 coding DNA: TGTGCCAGCAGCCCTCAGGGGGAACAGCCCCAGCATTTT. Protein product: CASSPQGEQPQHF.

The V gene is TRBV6-1, the J gene TRBJ2-1; D remains ambiguous. The CDR3 totals 11 residues. Germline V gene sequence: CDR1 MNHNS, CDR2 SASEGT. V lost 4 bases to trimming and J lost 5 bases, with 3 bases between them. In DNA form, the CDR3 reads TGTGCCAGCAGTGGCGACAATGAGCAGTTCTTC. Translation gives CASSGDNEQFF.

V usage is TRBV9 and J usage is TRBJ2-5; 8 nucleotides align to TRBD2. Germline V CDR1 and CDR2: SGDLS, YYNGEE. V was clipped by 0 bases and J by 5 bases; unmatched bases: 6. The CDR3 loop spans 15 amino acids. CDR3 region: CASSVAAGDSETQYF. DNA for the CDR3: TGTGCCAGCAGCGTAGCAGCGGGAGATTCGGAGACCCAGTACTTC.

The chain couples TRBV5-4 to TRBJ1-3, with D possibly TRBD1 on 5 matching bases. CDR3 length: 16 residues. CDR1 SGHNT and CDR2 YYREEE come from the germline V gene (reference sequence). V was pared by 4 bases and J by 0 bases, with 14 bases between. CDR3 sequence (DNA): TGTGCCAGCAGCCTCGGGGGACCTTTCTCTGGAAACACCATATATTTT. It yields the protein CASSLGGPFSGNTIYF.

This chain joins TRBV5-4 and TRBJ1-1, with D possibly matching TRBD1 (6 bases). There are 16 residues in the CDR3. Deletions cut 5 bases from V and 1 base from J, with 18 bases between. Germline loops: CDR1 SGHNT, CDR2 YYREEE (reference sequence). The CDR3 sequence is CASRRKSGTRNTEAFF. The DNA for the CDR3 is TGTGCCAGCAGGCGCAAATCCGGGACAAGGAACACTGAAGCTTTCTTT. The whole variable domain, remainder taken from reference TRBV5-4 and TRBJ1-1, is ETGVTQSPTHLIKTRGQQVTLRCSSQSGHNTVSWYQQALGQGPQFIFQYYREEENGRGNFPPRFSGLQFPNYSSELNVNALELDDSALYLCASRRKSGTRNTEAFFGQGTRLTVV.